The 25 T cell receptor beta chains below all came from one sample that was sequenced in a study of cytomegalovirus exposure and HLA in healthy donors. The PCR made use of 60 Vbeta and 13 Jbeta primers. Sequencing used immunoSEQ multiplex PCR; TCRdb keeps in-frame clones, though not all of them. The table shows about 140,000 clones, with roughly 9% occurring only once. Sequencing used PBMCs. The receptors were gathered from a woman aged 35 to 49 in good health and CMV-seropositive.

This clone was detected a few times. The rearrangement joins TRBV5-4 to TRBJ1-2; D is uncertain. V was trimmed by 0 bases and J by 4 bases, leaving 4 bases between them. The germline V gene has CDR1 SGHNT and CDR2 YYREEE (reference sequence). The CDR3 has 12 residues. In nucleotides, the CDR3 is TGTGCCAGCAGCTTGGACAGCTATGGCTACACCTTC. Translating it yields CASSLDSYGYTF.

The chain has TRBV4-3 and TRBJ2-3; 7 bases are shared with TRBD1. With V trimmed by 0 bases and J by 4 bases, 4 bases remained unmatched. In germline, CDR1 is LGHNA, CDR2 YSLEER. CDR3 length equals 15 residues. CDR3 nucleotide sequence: TGCGCCAGCAGCCAAGATACAGGGGACGCAGATACGCAGTATTTT. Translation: CASSQDTGDADTQYF.

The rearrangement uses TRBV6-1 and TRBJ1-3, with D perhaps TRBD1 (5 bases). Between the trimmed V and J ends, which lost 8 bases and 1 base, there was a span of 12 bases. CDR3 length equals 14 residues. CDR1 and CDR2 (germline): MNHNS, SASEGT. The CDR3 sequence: CASYPGTSGNTIYF. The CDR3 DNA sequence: TGTGCCAGCTATCCGGGGACTTCTGGAAACACCATATATTTT.

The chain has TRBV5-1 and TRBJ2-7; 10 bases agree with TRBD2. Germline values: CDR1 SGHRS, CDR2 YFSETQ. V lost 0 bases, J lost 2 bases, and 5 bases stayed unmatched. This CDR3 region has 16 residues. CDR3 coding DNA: TGCGCCAGCAGCTTGGGCCGACTAGCGGGCACCTACGAGCAGTACTTC. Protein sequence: CASSLGRLAGTYEQYF.

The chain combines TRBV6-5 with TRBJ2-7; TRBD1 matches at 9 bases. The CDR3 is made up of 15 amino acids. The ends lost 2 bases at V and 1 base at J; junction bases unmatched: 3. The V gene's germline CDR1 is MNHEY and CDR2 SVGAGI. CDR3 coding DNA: TGTGCCAGCAGTTACCTGGGGACAGGGTCCTACGAGCAGTACTTC. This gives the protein CASSYLGTGSYEQYF.

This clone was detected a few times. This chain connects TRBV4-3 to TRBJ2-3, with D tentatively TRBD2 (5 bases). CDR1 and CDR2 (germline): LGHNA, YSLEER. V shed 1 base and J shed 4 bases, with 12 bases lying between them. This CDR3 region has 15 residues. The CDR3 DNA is TGCGCCAGCAGCCAAGTACTAGGGTGGTCAGATACGCAGTATTTT. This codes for CASSQVLGWSDTQYF.

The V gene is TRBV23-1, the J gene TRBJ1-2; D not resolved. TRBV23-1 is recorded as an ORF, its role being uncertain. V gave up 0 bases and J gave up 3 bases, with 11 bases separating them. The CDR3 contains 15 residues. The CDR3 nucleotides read TGCGCCAGCAGTCAATCGGTGCGACACGACTATGGCTACACCTTC. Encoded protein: CASSQSVRHDYGYTF.

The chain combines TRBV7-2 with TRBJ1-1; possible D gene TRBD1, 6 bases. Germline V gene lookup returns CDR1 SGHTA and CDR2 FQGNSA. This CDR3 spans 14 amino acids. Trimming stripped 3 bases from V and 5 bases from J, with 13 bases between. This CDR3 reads CASSFRDKRTEAFF. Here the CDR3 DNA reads TGTGCCAGCAGCTTCCGGGACAAGAGGACTGAAGCTTTCTTT.

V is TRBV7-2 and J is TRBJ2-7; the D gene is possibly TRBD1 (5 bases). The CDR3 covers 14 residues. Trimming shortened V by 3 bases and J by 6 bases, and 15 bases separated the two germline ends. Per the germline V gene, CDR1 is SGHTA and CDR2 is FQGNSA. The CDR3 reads CASSFRQGGAEQYF. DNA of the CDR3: TGTGCCAGCAGCTTTCGGCAGGGTGGGGCCGAGCAGTACTTC.

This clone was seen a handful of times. The CDR3: CASSFTGSLGYTF. CDR3 coding DNA: TGTGCCAGCAGCTTCACCGGGTCCCTGGGCTACACCTTC. The chain combines TRBV7-2 with TRBJ1-2; no clear D gene. CDR3 length equals 13 residues. Trimming shortened V by 3 bases and J by 8 bases, and 13 bases separated the two germline ends. The V gene's germline CDR1 is SGHTA and CDR2 FQGNSA.

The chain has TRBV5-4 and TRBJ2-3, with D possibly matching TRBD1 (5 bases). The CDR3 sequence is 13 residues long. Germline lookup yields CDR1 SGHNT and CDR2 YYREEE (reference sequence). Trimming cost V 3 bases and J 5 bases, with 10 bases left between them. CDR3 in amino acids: CASSSSGQDTQYF. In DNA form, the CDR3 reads TGTGCCAGCAGCTCAAGTGGACAAGATACGCAGTATTTT.

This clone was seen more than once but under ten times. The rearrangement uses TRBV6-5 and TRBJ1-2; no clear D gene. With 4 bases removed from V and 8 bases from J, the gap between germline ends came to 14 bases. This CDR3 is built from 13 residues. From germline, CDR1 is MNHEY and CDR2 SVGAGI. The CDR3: CASSSLLSGGYTF. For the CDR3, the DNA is TGTGCCAGCAGTTCACTACTCTCTGGGGGCTACACCTTC.

The CDR3 coding sequence is TGTGCCAGCACCCTTGGAGGGGTCGGCGAGGCTTTCTTT. Protein product: CASTLGGVGEAFF. The chain joins TRBV6-5 to TRBJ1-1; D is perhaps TRBD1 (5 bases). The V gene's germline CDR1 is MNHEY and CDR2 SVGAGI. The CDR3 spans 13 residues. Trimming took off 7 bases at V and 11 bases at J, with 20 bases between the two ends.

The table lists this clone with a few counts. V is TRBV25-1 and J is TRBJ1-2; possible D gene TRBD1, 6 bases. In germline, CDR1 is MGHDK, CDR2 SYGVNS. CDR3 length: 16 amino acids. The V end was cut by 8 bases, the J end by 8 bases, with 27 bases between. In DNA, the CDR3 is TGTGCCAGCCGCACCCGGACAGCCATTCAACCTAGGGGCTACACCTTC. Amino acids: CASRTRTAIQPRGYTF.

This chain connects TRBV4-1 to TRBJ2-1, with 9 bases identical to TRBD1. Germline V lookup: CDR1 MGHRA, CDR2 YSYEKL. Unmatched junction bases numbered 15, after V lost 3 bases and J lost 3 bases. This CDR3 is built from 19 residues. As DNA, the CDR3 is TGCGCCAGCAGCCACAGCGTCCCGGGACAGGGACCGGACTACAATGAGCAGTTCTTC. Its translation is CASSHSVPGQGPDYNEQFF.

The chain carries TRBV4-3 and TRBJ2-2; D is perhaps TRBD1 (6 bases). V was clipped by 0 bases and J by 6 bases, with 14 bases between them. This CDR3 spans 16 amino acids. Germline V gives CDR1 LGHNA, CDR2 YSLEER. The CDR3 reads CASSQDHQGRAGELFF. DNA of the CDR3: TGCGCCAGCAGCCAAGATCATCAGGGGAGAGCCGGGGAGCTGTTTTTT.

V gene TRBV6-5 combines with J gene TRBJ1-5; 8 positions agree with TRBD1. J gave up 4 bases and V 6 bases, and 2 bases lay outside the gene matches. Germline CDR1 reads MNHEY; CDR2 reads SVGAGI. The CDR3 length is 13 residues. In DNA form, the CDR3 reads TGTGCCAGCAGCAACAGGGGGAATCAGCCCCAGCATTTT. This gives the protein CASSNRGNQPQHF.

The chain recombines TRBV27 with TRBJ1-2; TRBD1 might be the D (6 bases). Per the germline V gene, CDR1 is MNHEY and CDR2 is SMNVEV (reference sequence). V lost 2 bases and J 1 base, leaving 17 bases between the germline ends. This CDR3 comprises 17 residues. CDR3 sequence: CASSLIRPPQGNYGYTF. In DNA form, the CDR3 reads TGTGCCAGCAGTTTAATACGGCCCCCACAGGGTAACTATGGCTACACCTTC.

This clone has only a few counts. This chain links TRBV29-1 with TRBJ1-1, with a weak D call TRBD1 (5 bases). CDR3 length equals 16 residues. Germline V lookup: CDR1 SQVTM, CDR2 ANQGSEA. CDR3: CRVWGGGIGANTEAFF. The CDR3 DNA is TGCAGGGTTTGGGGCGGCGGGATAGGGGCGAACACTGAAGCTTTCTTT.

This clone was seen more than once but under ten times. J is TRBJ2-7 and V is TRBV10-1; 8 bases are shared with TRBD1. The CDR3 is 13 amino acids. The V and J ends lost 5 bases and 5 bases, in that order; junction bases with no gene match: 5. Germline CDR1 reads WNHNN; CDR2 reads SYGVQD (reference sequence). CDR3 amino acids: CASSRTGIDEQYF. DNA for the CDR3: TGCGCCAGCAGTAGGACAGGGATCGACGAGCAGTACTTC.

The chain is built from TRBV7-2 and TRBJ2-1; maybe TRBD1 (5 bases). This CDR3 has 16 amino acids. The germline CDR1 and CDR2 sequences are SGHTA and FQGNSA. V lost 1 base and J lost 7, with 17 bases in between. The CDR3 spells CASSLVTGRMRNEQFF. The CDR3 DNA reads TGTGCCAGCAGCTTAGTAACAGGCCGGATGAGGAATGAGCAGTTCTTC.

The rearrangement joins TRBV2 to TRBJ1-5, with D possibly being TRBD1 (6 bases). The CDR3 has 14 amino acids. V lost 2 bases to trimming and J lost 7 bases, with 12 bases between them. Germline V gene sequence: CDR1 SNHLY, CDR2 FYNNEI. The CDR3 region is CASSELRGGQPQHF. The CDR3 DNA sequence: TGTGCCAGCAGTGAACTCAGGGGCGGGCAGCCCCAGCATTTT.

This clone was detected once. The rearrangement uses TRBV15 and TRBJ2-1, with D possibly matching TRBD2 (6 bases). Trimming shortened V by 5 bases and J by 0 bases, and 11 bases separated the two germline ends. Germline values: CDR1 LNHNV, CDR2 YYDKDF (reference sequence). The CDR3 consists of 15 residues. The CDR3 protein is CATSGDGSSYNEQFF. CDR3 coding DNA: TGTGCCACCAGCGGGGACGGGAGCTCCTACAATGAGCAGTTCTTC.

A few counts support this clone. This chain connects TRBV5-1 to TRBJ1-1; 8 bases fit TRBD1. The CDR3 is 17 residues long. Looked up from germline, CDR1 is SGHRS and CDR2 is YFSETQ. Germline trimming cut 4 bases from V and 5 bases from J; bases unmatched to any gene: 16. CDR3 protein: CASSLGSPGGRGTEAFF. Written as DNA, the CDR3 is TGCGCCAGCAGCCTGGGGTCCCCAGGGGGCAGGGGAACTGAAGCTTTCTTT.

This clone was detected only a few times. In DNA form, the CDR3 reads TGTGCCAGCAGCGTAGATCCGGGGGGGTCTTACAATGAGCAGTTCTTC. Residues: CASSVDPGGSYNEQFF. The chain has TRBV9 and TRBJ2-1; 8 bases agree with TRBD2. This CDR3 spans 16 amino acids. After removal of 0 bases from V and 4 bases from J, the junction contained 6 bases not matched to a gene. Per germline, CDR1 SGDLS and CDR2 YYNGEE. Full variable domain (outside the CDR3, taken from reference TRBV9 and TRBJ2-1): DSGVTQTPKHLITATGQRVTLRCSPRSGDLSVYWYQQSLDQGLQFLIQYYNGEERAKGNILERFSAQQFPDLHSELNLSSLELGDSALYFCASSVDPGGSYNEQFFGPGTRLTVL.